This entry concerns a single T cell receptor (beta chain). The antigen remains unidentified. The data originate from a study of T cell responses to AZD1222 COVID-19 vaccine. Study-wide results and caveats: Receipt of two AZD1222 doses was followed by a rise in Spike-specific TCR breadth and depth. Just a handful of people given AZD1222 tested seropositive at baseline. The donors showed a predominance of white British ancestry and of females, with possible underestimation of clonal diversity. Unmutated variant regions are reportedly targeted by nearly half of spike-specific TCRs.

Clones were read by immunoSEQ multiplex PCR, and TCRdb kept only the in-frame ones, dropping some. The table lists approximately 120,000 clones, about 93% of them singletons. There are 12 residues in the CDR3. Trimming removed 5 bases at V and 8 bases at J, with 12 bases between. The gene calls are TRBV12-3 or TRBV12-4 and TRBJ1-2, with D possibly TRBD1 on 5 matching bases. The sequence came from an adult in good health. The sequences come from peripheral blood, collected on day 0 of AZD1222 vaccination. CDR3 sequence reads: CASSPLRGGYTF. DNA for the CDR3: TGTGCCAGCAGTCCGCTGCGGGGGGGCTACACCTTC.